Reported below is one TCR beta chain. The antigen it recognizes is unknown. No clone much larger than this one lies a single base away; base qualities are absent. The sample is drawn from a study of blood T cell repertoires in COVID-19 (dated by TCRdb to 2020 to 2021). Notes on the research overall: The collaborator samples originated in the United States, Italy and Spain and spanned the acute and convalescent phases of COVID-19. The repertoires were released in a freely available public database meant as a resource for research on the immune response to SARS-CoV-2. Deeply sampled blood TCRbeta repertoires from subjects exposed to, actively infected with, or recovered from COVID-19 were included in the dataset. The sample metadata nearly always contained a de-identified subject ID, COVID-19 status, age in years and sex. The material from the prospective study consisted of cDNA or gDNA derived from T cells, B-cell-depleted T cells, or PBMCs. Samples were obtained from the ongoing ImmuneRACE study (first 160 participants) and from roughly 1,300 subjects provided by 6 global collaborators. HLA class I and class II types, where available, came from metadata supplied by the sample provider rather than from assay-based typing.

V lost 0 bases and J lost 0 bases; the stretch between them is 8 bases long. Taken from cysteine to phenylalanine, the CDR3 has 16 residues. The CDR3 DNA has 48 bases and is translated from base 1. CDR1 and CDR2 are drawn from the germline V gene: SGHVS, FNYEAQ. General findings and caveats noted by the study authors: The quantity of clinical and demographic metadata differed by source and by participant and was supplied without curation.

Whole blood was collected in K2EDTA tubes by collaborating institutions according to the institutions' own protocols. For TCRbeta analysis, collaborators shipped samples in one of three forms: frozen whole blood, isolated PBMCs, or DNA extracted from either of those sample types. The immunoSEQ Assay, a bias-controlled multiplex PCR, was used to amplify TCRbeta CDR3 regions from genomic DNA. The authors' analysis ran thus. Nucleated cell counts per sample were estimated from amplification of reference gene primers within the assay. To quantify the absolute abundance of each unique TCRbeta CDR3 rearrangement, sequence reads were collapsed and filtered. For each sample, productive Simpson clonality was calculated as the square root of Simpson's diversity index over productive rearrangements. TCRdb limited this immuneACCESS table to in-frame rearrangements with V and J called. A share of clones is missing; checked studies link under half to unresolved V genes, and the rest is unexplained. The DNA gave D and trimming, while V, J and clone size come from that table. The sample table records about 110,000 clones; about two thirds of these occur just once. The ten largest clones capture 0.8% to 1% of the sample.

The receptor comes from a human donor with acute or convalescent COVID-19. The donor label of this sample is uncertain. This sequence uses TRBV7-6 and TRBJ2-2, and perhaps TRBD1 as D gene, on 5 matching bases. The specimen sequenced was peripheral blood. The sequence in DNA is TGTGCCAGCAGCTTAGCAGGGGCCGCGAACACCGGGGAGCTGTTTTTT. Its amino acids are CASSLAGAANTGELFF.